This TCR beta chain was retrieved from a study of T cell changes during pregnancy in multiple sclerosis. Method: immunoSEQ multiplex PCR; TCRdb's copy keeps in-frame clones and lacks some. This repertoire shows 55,000 to 65,000 clones, roughly 95% found once; its top ten account for roughly 0.34%. The CDR3 loop spans 14 amino acids. V lost 4 bases to trimming and J lost 4 bases; unmatched junction nucleotides: 6. The germline V gene encodes CDR1 SGHNT and CDR2 YYREEE (reference sequence). This sequence joins TRBV5-4 and TRBJ1-1, with 8 positions matching TRBD1. The sequencing used CD4+ T cells from peripheral blood mononuclear cells, collected before pregnancy. The sequence was obtained from a female donor with multiple sclerosis, enrolled in a pregnancy study. DNA of the CDR3: TGTGCCAGCAGCGCGGACAGGGTAACCACTGAAGCTTTCTTT. Translation gives CASSADRVTTEAFF. The full variable domain, in which reference TRBV5-4 and TRBJ1-1 provide the parts outside the CDR3, is ETGVTQSPTHLIKTRGQQVTLRCSSQSGHNTVSWYQQALGQGPQFIFQYYREEENGRGNFPPRFSGLQFPNYSSELNVNALELDDSALYLCASSADRVTTEAFFGQGTRLTVV.